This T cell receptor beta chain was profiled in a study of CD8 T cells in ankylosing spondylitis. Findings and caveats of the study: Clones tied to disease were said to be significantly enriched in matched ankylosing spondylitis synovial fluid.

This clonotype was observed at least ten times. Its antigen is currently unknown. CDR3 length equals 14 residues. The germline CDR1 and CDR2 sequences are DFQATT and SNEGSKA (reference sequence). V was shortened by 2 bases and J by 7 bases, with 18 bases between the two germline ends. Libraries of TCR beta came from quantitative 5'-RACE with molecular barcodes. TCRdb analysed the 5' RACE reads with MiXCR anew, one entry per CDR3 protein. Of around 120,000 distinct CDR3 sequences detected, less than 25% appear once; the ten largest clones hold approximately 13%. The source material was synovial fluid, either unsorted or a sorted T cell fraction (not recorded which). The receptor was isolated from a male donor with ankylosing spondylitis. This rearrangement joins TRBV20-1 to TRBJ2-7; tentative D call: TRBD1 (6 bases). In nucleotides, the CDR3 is TGCAGTGCTAGAAGGGCAGGGGCGAAGGGAGAGCAGTACTTC. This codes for CSARRAGAKGEQYF.